This TCR beta chain came from a study of beta chain features in type 1 diabetes. Study in general: All of the samples together had more than 95 million sorted cells examined.

This clone was recorded many times. As yet, its antigen is unknown. Study-level results: In patients and controls equally, PCR might favor templates that are shorter. Shortening of TCRB CDR3s, moderate but significant, appeared in all four CD4+ subsets of Type 1 diabetes patients.

J gave up 6 bases and V 6 bases, and 10 bases lay outside the gene matches. The CDR3 is 14 residues long. CDR1 and CDR2 (germline): SQVTM, ANQGSEA. The whole isolated RNA underwent reverse transcription, so sequencing captured expressed TCRB transcripts. Here immunoSEQ multiplex PCR was the method, and the copy in TCRdb shows in-frame clones only, minus some. The profile covers 120,000 to 150,000 clones, with 13% appearing a single time and approximately 1.3% taken by the ten largest. Sequencing was carried out using central memory CD4+ T cells from blood. This rearrangement joins TRBV29-1 to TRBJ2-5; 10 bases line up with TRBD1. The origin of this receptor is a man between 18 and 35 years old with type 1 diabetes. CDR3 sequence reads: CSVAGTGDMKTQYF. The CDR3 region has the DNA TGCAGCGTCGCTGGGACAGGGGACATGAAGACCCAGTACTTC.